A single count supports the clone carrying this T cell receptor beta chain. The data belong to a study of blood T cell repertoires in COVID-19. Across the study: Samples came from the United States, Italy and Spain, spanning acute and convalescent COVID-19.

Per the study methods: Nucleated cell counts were estimated from reference gene primer amplification. TCRdb keeps only in-frame clones here, not all; method: immunoSEQ multiplex PCR. V, J and clone size are those of that table, while D and trimming were read from the DNA. The sample holds around 69,000 clones, roughly 89% seen once. CDR1 is KGHSH and CDR2 is LQKENI in the germline V gene. This CDR3 is 14 amino acids long. V was shortened by 5 bases and J by 6 bases, with 11 bases between the two germline ends. The chain recombines TRBV18 with TRBJ1-6; D unclear. The TCR originated in a woman in her forties or fifties with active COVID-19. The sequenced sample was peripheral blood. CDR3 sequence reads: CASSETAVNSPLHF. The CDR3 nucleotides are TGTGCCAGCTCAGAAACAGCGGTTAATTCACCCCTCCACTTT.